This T cell receptor beta chain was found in a study of CD8+ T cells in alopecia areata. Collected material from alopecia areata patients comprised lesional scalp punch biopsies and peripheral blood. Study observations and caveats: Researchers report lesional scalp, most notably alopecia totalis/universalis, outstripped normal scalp in clonality.

Extraction of RNA preceded its reverse transcription into cDNA, which served as the sequencing template. The assay was immunoSEQ multiplex PCR, and TCRdb's table has in-frame clones only and misses some. Among approximately 99,000 clones listed, 55% to 70% were seen once. Trimming left V 0 bases short and J 0 bases short, with 13 bases between. Per germline, CDR1 MNHNS and CDR2 SASEGT. The CDR3 length is 17 residues. With respect to this clone: Its cognate antigen is unknown.

This clonotype originated in a human donor with alopecia areata. This sequence joins TRBV6-1 and TRBJ2-3; D uncertain. Sequencing was done on a sample of NKG2D-low CD8+ T cells sorted from blood. In DNA form, the CDR3 reads TGTGCCAGCAGTGAAGCGCCGGCCGAAACTAGCACAGATACGCAGTATTTT. Translated, it gives CASSEAPAETSTDTQYF.